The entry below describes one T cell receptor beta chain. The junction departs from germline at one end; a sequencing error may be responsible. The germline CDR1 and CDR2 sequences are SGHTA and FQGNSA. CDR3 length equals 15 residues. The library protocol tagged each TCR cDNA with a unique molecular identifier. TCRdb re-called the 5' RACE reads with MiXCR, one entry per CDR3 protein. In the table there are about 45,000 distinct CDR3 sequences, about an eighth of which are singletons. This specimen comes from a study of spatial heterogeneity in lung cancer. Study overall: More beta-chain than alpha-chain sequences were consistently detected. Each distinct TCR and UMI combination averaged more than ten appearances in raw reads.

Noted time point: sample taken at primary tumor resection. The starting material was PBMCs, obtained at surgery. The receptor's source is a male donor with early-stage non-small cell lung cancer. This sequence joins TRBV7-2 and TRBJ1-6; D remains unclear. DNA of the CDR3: TGTGCCAGCTGCTTAGAGCGGCAGGACAATTCACCCCTCCACTTT. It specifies CASCLERQDNSPLHF.